The clone carrying this T cell receptor (beta chain) was picked up a small number of times. CDR1 is KGHSH and CDR2 is LQKENI in the germline V gene. V gave up 5 bases and J gave up 9 bases, with 19 bases separating them. This CDR3 contains 14 residues. The sample comes from a study of T-cell reconstitution after alpha-beta-depleted transplantation in children. For TCRbeta, the library was prepared with unique molecular identifiers. Via MiXCR, TCRdb re-called the PCR reads, giving one row per CDR3 protein. The data contain roughly 500,000 distinct CDR3 sequences, under 15% of them singletons. Sequencing used PBMCs from the stem cell graft donor, obtained from the stem cell graft. The chain combines TRBV18 with TRBJ1-1; TRBD1 might be the D (5 bases). The sequence derives from a human donor who donated a stem cell graft to a child with combined immunodeficiency. CDR3: CASSSGLLEGKAFF. Here the CDR3 DNA reads TGTGCCAGCTCATCGGGACTCTTGGAGGGGAAAGCTTTCTTT. The variable domain in full, completed from reference TRBV18 and TRBJ1-1, reads NAGVMQNPRHLVRRRGQEARLRCSPMKGHSHVYWYRQLPEEGLKFMVYLQKENIIDESGMPKERFSAEFPKEGPSILRIQQVVRGDSAAYFCASSSGLLEGKAFFGQGTRLTVV.